Presented here are 9 T cell receptor beta chains from one specimen sequenced in a study of blood T cell repertoires in COVID-19. Profiling relied on immunoSEQ multiplex PCR, and the TCRdb table lists in-frame clones only, not all of them. The sample has nearly 200,000 clones, approximately 86% seen once. The sequenced sample was peripheral blood. These receptors were collected from a man aged 55 to 70 with COVID-19, enrolled during active disease.

The rearrangement joins TRBV4-2 to TRBJ1-1; the D is unclear. CDR1 and CDR2 from the germline V gene are LGHNA and YNFKEQ. This CDR3 contains 13 residues. V dropped 7 bases and J dropped 0 bases, with 9 bases sitting between them. The CDR3 reads CASTVGMNTEAFF. In DNA form, the CDR3 reads TGTGCCAGCACCGTCGGGATGAACACTGAAGCTTTCTTT.

The genes are TRBV19 and TRBJ2-2; perhaps TRBD1 as D (5 bases). The CDR3 is 13 amino acids. Germline CDR1 reads LNHDA; CDR2 reads SQIVND (reference sequence). Trimming took 11 bases from V and 3 from J, leaving 13 bases between them. The CDR3 DNA reads as TGTGCCGGAGAGCAGGGATACACCGGGGAGCTGTTTTTT. The encoded protein is CAGEQGYTGELFF.

V usage is TRBV4-1 and J usage is TRBJ2-7; D remains ambiguous. The germline V and J ends were trimmed by 1 base and 6 bases, with 10 bases remaining between them. The CDR3 has 13 residues. The V gene's germline CDR1 is MGHRA and CDR2 YSYEKL. The CDR3, as DNA: TGCGCCAGCAGCCAAGGGGCCAGGCGCGAGCAGTACTTC. As protein: CASSQGARREQYF.

This chain uses TRBV6-5 with TRBJ2-7; the match to TRBD2 covers 7 bases. The germline gives CDR1 MNHEY, CDR2 SVGAGI. The CDR3 loop spans 15 amino acids. V shed 5 bases and J 0 bases; nucleotides not matched to a gene: 7. CDR3 in DNA: TGTGCCAGCAGTCCCGTAGCGGGTAGCTCCTACGAGCAGTACTTC. It codes for CASSPVAGSSYEQYF.

J is TRBJ2-5 and V is TRBV11-2; 9 bases agree with TRBD1. Trimming took 4 bases from V and 2 from J; bases not matched to a gene: 5. This CDR3 is built from 15 residues. In germline, CDR1 is SGHAT, CDR2 FQNNGV. The CDR3 region has the DNA TGTGCCAGCAGCTCCTGGGGGACAGGGCAAGAGACCCAGTACTTC. This sequence encodes CASSSWGTGQETQYF.

J is TRBJ2-1 and V is TRBV7-8, with 7 bases lining up with TRBD2. The V gene end was trimmed by 5 bases and the J gene end by 5 bases; junction bases not matched to a gene: 12. CDR3 size: 16 residues. Germline V gene lookup returns CDR1 SGHVS and CDR2 FQNEAQ. The CDR3 sequence: CASSPPWRESNNEQFF. CDR3 nucleotide sequence: TGTGCCAGCAGCCCGCCCTGGCGGGAGAGCAACAATGAGCAGTTCTTC.

The chain has TRBV6-5 and TRBJ1-2, with D unclear. This CDR3 spans 14 amino acids. Per the germline V gene, CDR1 is MNHEY and CDR2 is SVGAGI. V lost 7 bases and J 1 base, leaving 13 bases between the germline ends. For the CDR3, the DNA is TGTGCCAGCACCCCAGGCCGGATTAACTATGGCTACACCTTC. Its translation is CASTPGRINYGYTF.

The chain recombines TRBV27 with TRBJ1-3; TRBD1 is a possible D gene (6 bases). Germline CDR1 and CDR2: MNHEY and SMNVEV (reference sequence). This CDR3 is built from 16 residues. Trimming took 6 bases from V and 0 from J, leaving 15 bases between them. The DNA of the CDR3 is TGTGCCAGCAGAGGGGGGGGAAACCTCTCTGGAAACACCATATATTTT. Translated, it gives CASRGGGNLSGNTIYF.

V usage is TRBV20-1 and J usage is TRBJ2-1, with TRBD2 matching over 13 bases. Trimming at V came to 3 bases and at J to 2 bases, leaving 7 bases not matched to a gene. The CDR3 spans 17 residues. CDR1 is DFQATT, CDR2 SNEGSKA, per germline (reference sequence). This chain's CDR3 is CSASGGLAGTTYNEQFF. The DNA of the CDR3 is TGCAGTGCTAGTGGGGGACTAGCGGGGACCACCTACAATGAGCAGTTCTTC.